This T cell receptor beta chain was sequenced in a study of T cells after yellow fever vaccination (dated by TCRdb to the late 2010s). Background for the entire study: The SMART-Seq v4 Ultra Low Input RNA kit was used to prepare libraries from fractions with low cell numbers. To follow T-cell clones before and after both primary and booster YFV17D yellow fever vaccination, bulk TCR alpha and beta repertoires underwent longitudinal sequencing. Two healthy male donors, one aged 18 to 29 and one aged 30 to 40 years, made up the cohort. Bulk PBMC replicates and cell subsets were isolated from blood drawn at multiple timepoints before and after both primary and secondary immunization.

According to the study, the label for this sample's treatment or condition signals: live attenuated yellow fever vaccine strain. At each blood-draw timepoint, two biological replicates of bulk PBMCs were collected. PBMCs were isolated from peripheral blood using a standard Ficoll-Paque protocol. RNA was extracted with TriZol from bulk PBMCs, CD4 and CD8 fractions, and dextramer-positive and dextramer-negative fractions. Paper-wide results and their limitations: Computational filtering was needed because FACS-sorted repertoires could contain abundant contaminating clonotypes from the bulk population. After the booster, most of the clones that had expanded following primary vaccination were detected again (almost 98% of CD4 and 88% of CD8), which suggests that memory was broadly maintained. A small share of clonotypes was detected in both CD4 and CD8 compartments, with the overlap likely arising from convergent recombination. Because the study included only two donors, the extent to which the findings can be generalized is limited. Compared with the primary T-cell response, the secondary T-cell response was faster but weaker, reaching its peak on day 5 rather than on day 15.

TCR cDNA was made using 5'RACE template switching, a step that added a universal primer site and unique molecular identifiers. cDNA synthesis was primed from both the TCR alpha and TCR beta constant segments. Libraries were amplified in two PCR steps, with sample barcodes and sequencing adapters added in the second step. Libraries were sequenced on Illumina HiSeq 2500 (2x100 bp) or NovaSeq (2x150 bp). Per the original workflow: Reads were demultiplexed and collapsed into UMI consensus sequences with MIGEC, and V(D)J alignment was performed with MiXCR. Vaccine-responding clonotypes were defined with edgeR using replicate PBMC samples, requiring FDR below 0.01 and a log2 fold change above 5 up to day 15. Each bulk clonotype received a CD4 or CD8 identity based on whether the sequenced CD4 or CD8 repertoire contained that clonotype at higher abundance. The public sequencing data were trimmed at Q25 with fastp and processed into clonotypes with MiXCR by TCRdb, which kept only in-frame beta chains. For every CDR3 protein sequence, its rows merge into one entry that carries the most common genes and DNA. Clone size and V and J calls follow TCRdb, not the original study. The sample table lists approximately 350,000 distinct CDR3 sequences, about 9.9% of them with a count of one. Of the sample, roughly a sixth is held by the ten largest clones.

Including the terminal cysteine and phenylalanine, the CDR3 comprises 12 residues. Only the CDR3 portion is preserved as DNA: 36 bases, with reading frame beginning at the first base. The germline V gene specifies LGHNT as CDR1 and FRNRAP as CDR2. V was cut back by 1 base and J by 2 bases, leaving a gap of 2 bases between them. Regarding this clonotype: The clone's antigen remains unknown. Base quality data are lacking; no much larger clone is found one base away.

Material: PBMCs, obtained on the day of the first yellow fever vaccination. This TCR was recovered from a man aged 18 to 29 who received the YFV17D yellow fever vaccine. The sequence is built from TRBV12-5 and TRBJ2-5, with the D gene uncertain. The nucleotides are TGTGCTAGTGGTTTGGAACAAGAGACCCAGTACTTC. Its amino acids are CASGLEQETQYF.